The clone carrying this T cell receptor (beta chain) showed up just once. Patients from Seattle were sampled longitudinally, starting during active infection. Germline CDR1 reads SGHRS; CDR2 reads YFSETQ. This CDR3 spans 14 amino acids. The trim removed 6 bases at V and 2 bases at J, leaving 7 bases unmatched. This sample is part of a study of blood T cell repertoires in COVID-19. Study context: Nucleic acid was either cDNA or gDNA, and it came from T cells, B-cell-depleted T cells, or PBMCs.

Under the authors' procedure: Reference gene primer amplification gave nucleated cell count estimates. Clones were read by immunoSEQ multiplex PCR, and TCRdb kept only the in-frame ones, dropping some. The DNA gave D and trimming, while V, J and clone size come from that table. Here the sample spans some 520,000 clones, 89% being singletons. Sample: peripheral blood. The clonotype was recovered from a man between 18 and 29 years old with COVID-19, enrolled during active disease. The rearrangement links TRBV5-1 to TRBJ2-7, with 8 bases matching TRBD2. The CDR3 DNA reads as TGCGCCAGCACCGATCTAGCGGGCACCTACGAGCAGTACTTC. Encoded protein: CASTDLAGTYEQYF.